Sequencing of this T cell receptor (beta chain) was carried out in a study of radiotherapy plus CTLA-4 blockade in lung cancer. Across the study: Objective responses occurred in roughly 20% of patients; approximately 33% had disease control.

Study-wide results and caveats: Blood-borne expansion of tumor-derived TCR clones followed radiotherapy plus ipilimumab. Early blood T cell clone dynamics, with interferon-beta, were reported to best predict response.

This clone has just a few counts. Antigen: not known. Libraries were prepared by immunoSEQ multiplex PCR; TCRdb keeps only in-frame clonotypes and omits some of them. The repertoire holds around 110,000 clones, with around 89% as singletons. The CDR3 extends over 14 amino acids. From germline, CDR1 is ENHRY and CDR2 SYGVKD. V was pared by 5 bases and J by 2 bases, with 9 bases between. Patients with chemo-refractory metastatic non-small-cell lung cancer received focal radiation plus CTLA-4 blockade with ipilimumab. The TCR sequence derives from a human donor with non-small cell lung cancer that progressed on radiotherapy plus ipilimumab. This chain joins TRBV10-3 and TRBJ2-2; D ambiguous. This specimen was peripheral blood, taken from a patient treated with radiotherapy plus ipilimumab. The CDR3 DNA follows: TGTGCCATCAGTACGGACGGAAACACCGGGGAGCTGTTTTTT. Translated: CAISTDGNTGELFF.